A selection of T cell receptor beta chains follows, all from one sample in a study of cytomegalovirus exposure and HLA in healthy donors. Sequencing was performed with immunoSEQ multiplex PCR; in TCRdb, only in-frame clones are kept and a portion is missing. The table lists fewer than 200,000 clones, around 85% of them singletons, with around 2.3% in the top ten. Sequencing was carried out using PBMCs. The receptor source for this set is a male donor in good health and CMV-seronegative. CDR3s include the opening cysteine and the closing phenylalanine or tryptophan. Fields, in order: V gene, J gene, CDR3 protein.

V: TRBV5-6; J: TRBJ2-7; CDR3: CASSLGQGYSYEQYF
V: TRBV9; J: TRBJ2-7; CDR3: CASSVGMDRAYEQYF
V: TRBV6-5; J: TRBJ1-2; CDR3: CASSYRRERSYGYTF
V: TRBV4-1; J: NA; CDR3: CASSQGTDRALYEQYF
V: TRBV5-4; J: TRBJ2-3; CDR3: CASSPRGGASTDTQYF
V: TRBV2; J: TRBJ2-5; CDR3: CASSGIGGRGETQYF
V: TRBV10-2; J: TRBJ2-1; CDR3: CASSMAGGYNEQFF
V: TRBV10-2; J: TRBJ1-1; CDR3: CASSPGGKNTEAFF
V: TRBV5-1; J: TRBJ1-4; CDR3: CASKQGPSATNEKLFF
V: TRBV30; J: TRBJ1-1; CDR3: CAWNRGSMNTEAFF
V: TRBV10-1; J: TRBJ2-7; CDR3: CASSDRTGATYEQYF
V: TRBV5-5; J: TRBJ1-4; CDR3: CASSTWTAINEKLFF
V: TRBV5-1; J: TRBJ2-2; CDR3: CASSYRDTGELFF
V: TRBV27; J: TRBJ2-2; CDR3: CASSSGQGYTGELFF
V: TRBV19; J: TRBJ1-1; CDR3: CASSSHKSMNTEAFF
V: TRBV4-3; J: TRBJ2-1; CDR3: CASSQDPPGGYNEQFF
V: TRBV11-2; J: TRBJ1-6; CDR3: CASNGQHYNSPLHF
V: TRBV5-1; J: TRBJ2-6; CDR3: CASSLISGLGSGANALTF
V: TRBV6-5; J: TRBJ2-3; CDR3: CASSQGQGPQYF
V: TRBV5-1; J: TRBJ1-5; CDR3: CASSLDTGSNQPQHF
V: TRBV4-2; J: TRBJ2-5; CDR3: CASSQGGSFIKETQYF
V: TRBV7-9; J: TRBJ1-1; CDR3: CASSPRAGGNTEAFF
V: TRBV6-6; J: TRBJ1-3; CDR3: CASTQDGNTIYF
V: TRBV27; J: TRBJ1-5; CDR3: CASSPGTYRSQPQHF
V: TRBV18; J: TRBJ2-7; CDR3: CASSPAAGSTYEQYF
V: TRBV9; J: TRBJ1-4; CDR3: CASSLRQGLNEKLFF
V: TRBV11-3; J: TRBJ2-5; CDR3: CASSVRTGNVETQYF
V: TRBV5-4; J: TRBJ1-1; CDR3: CASSLKRGLNTEAFF
V: TRBV4-3; J: TRBJ2-6; CDR3: CASSQDLLAGAGANVLTF
V: TRBV7-9; J: TRBJ2-3; CDR3: CASSLAGGAGTDTQYF
V: TRBV18; J: TRBJ1-2; CDR3: CASSGDLQGEGGYTF
V: TRBV5-5; J: TRBJ2-5; CDR3: CASSWTAQETQYF
V: TRBV5-5; J: TRBJ1-6; CDR3: CASSGGPFNSYNSPLHF
V: TRBV29-1; J: TRBJ1-5; CDR3: CSVTRGGNQPQHF
V: TRBV7-9; J: TRBJ1-2; CDR3: CASSLAYRDREYGYTF
V: TRBV7-9; J: TRBJ1-4; CDR3: CASSRAGDSRPGEKLFF
V: TRBV7-8; J: TRBJ1-6; CDR3: CASSPQAGAVNSPLHF
V: TRBV28; J: TRBJ2-7; CDR3: CASRPEQLRTYEQYF
V: TRBV9; J: TRBJ1-2; CDR3: CASSSRQNYGYTF
V: TRBV6-1; J: TRBJ2-6; CDR3: CASSGDRVFSGANVLTF
V: TRBV19; J: TRBJ2-6; CDR3: CASSTGGSGANVLTF
V: TRBV2; J: TRBJ1-2; CDR3: CASSEGRDWDGYTF
V: TRBV7-9; J: TRBJ1-1; CDR3: CASSSGGAWDTEAFF
V: TRBV10-1; J: TRBJ2-3; CDR3: CASSDSASGRTDTQYF
V: TRBV28; J: TRBJ2-7; CDR3: CASRSTGGSYEQYF
V: TRBV27; J: TRBJ2-7; CDR3: CASRGTLQPYEQYF
V: TRBV15; J: TRBJ2-7; CDR3: CATSRGTGVYEQYF
V: TRBV2; J: TRBJ1-6; CDR3: CASYTGENSPLHF
V: TRBV9; J: TRBJ1-2; CDR3: CASSPTGGSSYGYTF